This T cell receptor (beta chain) was identified in a study of CD8+ T cells in alopecia areata. As for the study in general: Treated patients took oral tofacitinib at 5 to 10 mg twice daily.

As to this clone: Its antigen remains unknown.

Treatment here: oral pan-JAK inhibitor, 5-10 mg twice daily. RNA, once extracted, was reverse transcribed into cDNA for use as the sequencing template. Here immunoSEQ multiplex PCR was the method, and the copy in TCRdb shows in-frame clones only, minus some. The data show 150,000 to 200,000 clones, less than 65% seen once. Whole-study results and caveats: Lesional scalp, notably in alopecia totalis/universalis, had clonality above that of normal scalp. In blood and scalp, many expanded lesional clones persisted during tofacitinib. Normal skin's resident alphabeta T cells are sequenced alongside lesional scalp T cells.

The TCR originated in a human donor with alopecia areata. The input for sequencing was CD4+ T cells sorted from blood, taken at week 24, from a patient treated with tofacitinib.

CDR3 nucleotide sequence: TGCAGCGTTGAGCGGACTCTCTACGAGCAGTACTTC. Protein: CSVERTLYEQYF. The chain has TRBV29-1 and TRBJ2-7; TRBD2 is a possible D gene (5 bases). V was shortened by 3 bases and J by 3 bases, with 9 bases between the two germline ends. The CDR3 has 12 amino acids. CDR1 SQVTM and CDR2 ANQGSEA come from the germline V gene.